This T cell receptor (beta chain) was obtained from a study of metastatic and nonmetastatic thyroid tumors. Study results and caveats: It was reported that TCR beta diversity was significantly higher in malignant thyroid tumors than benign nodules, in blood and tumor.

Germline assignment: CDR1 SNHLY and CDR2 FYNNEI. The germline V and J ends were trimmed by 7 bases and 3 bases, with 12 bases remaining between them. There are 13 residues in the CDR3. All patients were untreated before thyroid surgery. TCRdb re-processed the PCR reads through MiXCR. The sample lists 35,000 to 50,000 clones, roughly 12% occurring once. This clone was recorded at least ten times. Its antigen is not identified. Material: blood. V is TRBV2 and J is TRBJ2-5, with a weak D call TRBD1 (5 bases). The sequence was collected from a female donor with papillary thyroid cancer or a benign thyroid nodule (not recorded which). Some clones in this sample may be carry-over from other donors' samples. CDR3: CASKVLGEETQYF. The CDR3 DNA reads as TGTGCCAGCAAAGTCCTAGGGGAAGAGACCCAGTACTTC.